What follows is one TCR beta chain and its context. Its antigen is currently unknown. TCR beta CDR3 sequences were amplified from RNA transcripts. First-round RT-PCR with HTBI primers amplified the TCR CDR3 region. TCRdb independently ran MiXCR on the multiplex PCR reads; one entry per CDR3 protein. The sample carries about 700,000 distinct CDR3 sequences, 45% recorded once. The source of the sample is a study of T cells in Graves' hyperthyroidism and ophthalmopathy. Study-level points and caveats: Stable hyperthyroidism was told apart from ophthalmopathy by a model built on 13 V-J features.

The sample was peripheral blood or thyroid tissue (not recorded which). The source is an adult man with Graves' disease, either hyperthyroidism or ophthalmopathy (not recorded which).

This chain's CDR3 is CASRRDRGQETQYF. The CDR3 DNA reads as TGCGCCAGCAGAAGGGACAGGGGACAAGAGACCCAGTACTTC. V gene TRBV10-2 combines with J gene TRBJ2-5; 10 bases are a match to TRBD1. With V trimmed by 6 bases and J by 2 bases, 3 bases remained unmatched. CDR1 and CDR2 (germline): WSHSY, SAAADI. The CDR3 is made up of 14 amino acids.